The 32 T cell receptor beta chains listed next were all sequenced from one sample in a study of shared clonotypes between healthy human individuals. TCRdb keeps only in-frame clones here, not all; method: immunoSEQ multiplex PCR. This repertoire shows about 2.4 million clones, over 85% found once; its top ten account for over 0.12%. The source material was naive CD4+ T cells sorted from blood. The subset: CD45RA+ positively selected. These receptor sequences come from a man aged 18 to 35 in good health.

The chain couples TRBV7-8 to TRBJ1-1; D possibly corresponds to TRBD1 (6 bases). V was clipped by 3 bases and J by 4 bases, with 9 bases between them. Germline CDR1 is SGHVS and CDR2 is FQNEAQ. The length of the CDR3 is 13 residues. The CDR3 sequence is CASSFTGLTEAFF. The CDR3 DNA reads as TGTGCCAGCAGCTTTACAGGGCTCACTGAAGCTTTCTTT.

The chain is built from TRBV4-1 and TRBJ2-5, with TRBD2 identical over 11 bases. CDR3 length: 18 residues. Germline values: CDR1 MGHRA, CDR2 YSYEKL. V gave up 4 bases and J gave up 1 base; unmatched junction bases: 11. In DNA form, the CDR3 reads TGCGCCAGCAGCCCCTTTAGCGGGGGGGCCGGTCTCCAAGAGACCCAGTACTTC. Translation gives CASSPFSGGAGLQETQYF.

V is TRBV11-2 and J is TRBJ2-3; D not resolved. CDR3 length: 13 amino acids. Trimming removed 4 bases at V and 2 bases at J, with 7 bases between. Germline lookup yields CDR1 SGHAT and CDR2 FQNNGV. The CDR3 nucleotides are TGTGCCAGCAGCTACGGAACCACAGATACGCAGTATTTT. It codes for CASSYGTTDTQYF. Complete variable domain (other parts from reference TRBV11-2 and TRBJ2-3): EAGVAQSPRYKIIEKRQSVAFWCNPISGHATLYWYQQILGQGPKLLIQFQNNGVVDDSQLPKDRFSAERLKGVDSTLKIQPAKLEDSAVYLCASSYGTTDTQYFGPGTRLTVL.

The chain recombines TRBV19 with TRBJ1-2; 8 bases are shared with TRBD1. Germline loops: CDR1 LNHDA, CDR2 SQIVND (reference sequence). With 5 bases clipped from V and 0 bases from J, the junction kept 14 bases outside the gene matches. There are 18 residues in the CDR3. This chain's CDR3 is CASSFYLAQGAPNYGYTF. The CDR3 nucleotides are TGTGCCAGTAGTTTCTATCTAGCGCAGGGGGCCCCTAACTATGGCTACACCTTC.

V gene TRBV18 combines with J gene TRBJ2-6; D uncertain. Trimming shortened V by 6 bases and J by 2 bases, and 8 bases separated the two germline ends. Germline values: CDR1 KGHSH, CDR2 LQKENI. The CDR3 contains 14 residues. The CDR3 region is CASSPRPGANVLTF. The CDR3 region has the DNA TGTGCCAGCTCCCCCCGGCCTGGGGCCAACGTCCTGACTTTC.

CDR3: CASTGSVTGELFF. The CDR3 nucleotides read TGTGCCAGCACGGGATCTGTCACCGGGGAGCTGTTTTTT. The chain has TRBV2 and TRBJ2-2, with a tentative D call TRBD2 (5 bases). There are 13 residues in the CDR3. The V gene's germline CDR1 is SNHLY and CDR2 FYNNEI. V was shortened by 7 bases and J by 4 bases, with 10 bases between the two germline ends.

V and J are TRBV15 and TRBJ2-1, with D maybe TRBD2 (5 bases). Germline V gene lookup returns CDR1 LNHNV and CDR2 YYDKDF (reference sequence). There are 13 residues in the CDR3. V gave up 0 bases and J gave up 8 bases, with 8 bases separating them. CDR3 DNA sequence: TGTGCCACCAGCAGAGAAGTAGCGTATGAGCAGTTCTTC. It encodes CATSREVAYEQFF.

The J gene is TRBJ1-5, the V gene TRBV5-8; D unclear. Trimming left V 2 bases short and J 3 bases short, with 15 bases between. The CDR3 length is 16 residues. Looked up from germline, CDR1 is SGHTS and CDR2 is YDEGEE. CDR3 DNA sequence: TGTGCCAGCAGCTTCGGGTGGGGTCTGGACAATCAGCCCCAGCATTTT. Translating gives CASSFGWGLDNQPQHF.

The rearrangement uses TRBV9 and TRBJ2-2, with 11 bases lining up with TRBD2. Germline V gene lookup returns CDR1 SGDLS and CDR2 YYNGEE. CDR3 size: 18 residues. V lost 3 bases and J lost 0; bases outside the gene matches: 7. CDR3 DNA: TGTGCCAGCAGCGAGACTAGCGGGGACTACGCGAACACCGGGGAGCTGTTTTTT. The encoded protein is CASSETSGDYANTGELFF.

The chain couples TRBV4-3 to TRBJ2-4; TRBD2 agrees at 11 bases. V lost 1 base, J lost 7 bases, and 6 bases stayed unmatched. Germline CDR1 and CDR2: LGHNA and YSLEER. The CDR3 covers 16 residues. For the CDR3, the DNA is TGCGCCAGCAGCCAAGGAAGGACTAGCGGGCATAACATTCAGTACTTC. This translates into CASSQGRTSGHNIQYF.

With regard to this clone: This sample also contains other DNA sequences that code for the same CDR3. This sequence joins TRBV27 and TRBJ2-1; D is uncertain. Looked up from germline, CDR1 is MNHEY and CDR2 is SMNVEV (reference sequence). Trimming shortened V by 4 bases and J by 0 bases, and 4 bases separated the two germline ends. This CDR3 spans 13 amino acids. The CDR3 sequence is CASSSGSYNEQFF. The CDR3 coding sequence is TGTGCCAGCAGTTCCGGCTCCTACAATGAGCAGTTCTTC.

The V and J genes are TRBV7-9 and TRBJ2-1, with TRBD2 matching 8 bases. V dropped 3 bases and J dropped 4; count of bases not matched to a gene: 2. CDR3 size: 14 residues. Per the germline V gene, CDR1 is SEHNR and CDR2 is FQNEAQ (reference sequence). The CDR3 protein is CASSFGGGYNEQFF. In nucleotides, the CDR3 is TGTGCCAGCAGCTTCGGCGGGGGGTACAATGAGCAGTTCTTC.

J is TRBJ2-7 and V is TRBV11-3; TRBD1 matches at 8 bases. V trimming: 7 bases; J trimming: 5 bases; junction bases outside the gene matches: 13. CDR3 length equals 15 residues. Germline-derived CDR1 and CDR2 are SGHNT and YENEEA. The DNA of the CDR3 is TGTGCCAGCACCTTCCTTCGACAGGGGAGCCACGAGCAGTACTTC. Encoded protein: CASTFLRQGSHEQYF.

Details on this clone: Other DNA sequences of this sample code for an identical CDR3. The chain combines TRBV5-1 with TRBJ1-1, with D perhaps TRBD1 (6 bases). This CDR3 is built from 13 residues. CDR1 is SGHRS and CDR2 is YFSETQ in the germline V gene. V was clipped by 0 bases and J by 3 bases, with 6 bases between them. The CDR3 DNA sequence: TGCGCCAGCAGCTTGGACAGGGACACTGAAGCTTTCTTT. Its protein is CASSLDRDTEAFF.

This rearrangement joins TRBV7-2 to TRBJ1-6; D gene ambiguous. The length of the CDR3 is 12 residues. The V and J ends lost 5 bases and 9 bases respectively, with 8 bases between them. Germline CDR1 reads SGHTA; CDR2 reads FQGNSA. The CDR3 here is CASSRIGSPLHF. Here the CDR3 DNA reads TGTGCCAGCAGCCGAATAGGTTCACCCCTCCACTTT.

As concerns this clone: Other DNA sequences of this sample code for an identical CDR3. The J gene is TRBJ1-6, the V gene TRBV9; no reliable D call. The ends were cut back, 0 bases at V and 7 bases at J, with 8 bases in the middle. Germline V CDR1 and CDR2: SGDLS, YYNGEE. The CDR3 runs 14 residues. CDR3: CASSVGQANSPLHF. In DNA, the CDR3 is TGTGCCAGCAGCGTAGGCCAGGCCAATTCACCCCTCCACTTT.

DNA for the CDR3: TGTGCCAGCAGTGAATTTGGGGCGGGCTACGAGCAGTACTTC. Residues: CASSEFGAGYEQYF. This chain connects TRBV25-1 to TRBJ2-7, with D possibly called TRBD1 or TRBD2 (5 bases each). The V end was cut by 1 base, the J end by 3 bases, with 10 bases between. CDR3 length: 14 amino acids. The germline gives CDR1 MGHDK, CDR2 SYGVNS.

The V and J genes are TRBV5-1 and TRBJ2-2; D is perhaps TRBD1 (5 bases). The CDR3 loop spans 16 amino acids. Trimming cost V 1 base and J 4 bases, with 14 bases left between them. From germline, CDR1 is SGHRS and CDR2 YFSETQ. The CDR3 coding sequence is TGCGCCAGCAGCTTGTTGTCGGACATCGGCACCGGGGAGCTGTTTTTT. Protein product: CASSLLSDIGTGELFF. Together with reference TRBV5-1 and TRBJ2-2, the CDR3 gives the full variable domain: KAGVTQTPRYLIKTRGQQVTLSCSPISGHRSVSWYQQTPGQGLQFLFEYFSETQRNKGNFPGRFSGRQFSNSRSEMNVSTLELGDSALYLCASSLLSDIGTGELFFGEGSRLTVL.

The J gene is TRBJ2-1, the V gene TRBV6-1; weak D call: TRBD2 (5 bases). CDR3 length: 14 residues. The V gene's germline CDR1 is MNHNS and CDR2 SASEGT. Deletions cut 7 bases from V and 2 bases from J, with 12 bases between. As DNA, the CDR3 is TGTGCCAGCATAAGCGGTCTTGCCTACAATGAGCAGTTCTTC. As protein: CASISGLAYNEQFF.

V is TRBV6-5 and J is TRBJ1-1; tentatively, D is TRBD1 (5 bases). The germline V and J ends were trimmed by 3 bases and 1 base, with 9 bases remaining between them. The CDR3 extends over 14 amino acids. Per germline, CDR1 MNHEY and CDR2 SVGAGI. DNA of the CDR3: TGTGCCAGCAGTTATGGGGGAAAGAACACTGAAGCTTTCTTT. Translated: CASSYGGKNTEAFF.

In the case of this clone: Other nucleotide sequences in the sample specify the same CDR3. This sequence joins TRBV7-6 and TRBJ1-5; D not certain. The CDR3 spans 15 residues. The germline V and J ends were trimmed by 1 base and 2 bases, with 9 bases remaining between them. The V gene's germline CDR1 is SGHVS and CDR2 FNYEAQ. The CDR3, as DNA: TGTGCCAGCAGCTTAGGACCTTCCGGCAATCAGCCCCAGCATTTT. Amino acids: CASSLGPSGNQPQHF.

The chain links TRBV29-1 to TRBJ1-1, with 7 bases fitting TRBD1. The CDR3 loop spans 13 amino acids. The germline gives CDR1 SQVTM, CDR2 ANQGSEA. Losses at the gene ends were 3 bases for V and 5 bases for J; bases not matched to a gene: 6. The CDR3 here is CSVELQGWTEAFF. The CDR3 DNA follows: TGCAGCGTTGAGTTACAGGGGTGGACTGAAGCTTTCTTT.

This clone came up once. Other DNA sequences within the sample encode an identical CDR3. The CDR3 DNA sequence: TGTGCCAGCTCCCAGATGAACACTGAAGCTTTCTTT. Its translation: CASSQMNTEAFF. V is TRBV18 and J is TRBJ1-1; no definite D call. CDR1 and CDR2 (germline): KGHSH, LQKENI. Between the trimmed V and J ends, which lost 6 bases and 0 bases, there was a span of 5 bases. The CDR3 consists of 12 residues.

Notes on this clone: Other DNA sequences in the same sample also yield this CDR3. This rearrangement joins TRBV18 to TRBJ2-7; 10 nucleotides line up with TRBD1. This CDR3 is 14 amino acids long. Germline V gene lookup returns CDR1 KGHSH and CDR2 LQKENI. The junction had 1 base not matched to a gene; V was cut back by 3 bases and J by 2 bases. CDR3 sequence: CASSPDRGPYEQYF. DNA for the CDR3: TGTGCCAGCTCACCCGACAGGGGGCCCTACGAGCAGTACTTC.

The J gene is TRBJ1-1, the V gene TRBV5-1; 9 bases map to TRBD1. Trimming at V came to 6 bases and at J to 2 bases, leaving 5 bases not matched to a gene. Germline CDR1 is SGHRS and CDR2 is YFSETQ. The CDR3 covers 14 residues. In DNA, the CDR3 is TGCGCCAGCACCGGGACAGGGCTAAACACTGAAGCTTTCTTT. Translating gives CASTGTGLNTEAFF.

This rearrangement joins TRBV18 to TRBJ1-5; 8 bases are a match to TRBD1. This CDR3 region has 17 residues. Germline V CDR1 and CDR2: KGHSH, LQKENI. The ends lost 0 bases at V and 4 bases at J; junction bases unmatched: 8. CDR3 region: CASSPPGDRGGNQPQHF. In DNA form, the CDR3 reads TGTGCCAGCTCACCACCGGGCGACAGGGGAGGGAATCAGCCCCAGCATTTT.

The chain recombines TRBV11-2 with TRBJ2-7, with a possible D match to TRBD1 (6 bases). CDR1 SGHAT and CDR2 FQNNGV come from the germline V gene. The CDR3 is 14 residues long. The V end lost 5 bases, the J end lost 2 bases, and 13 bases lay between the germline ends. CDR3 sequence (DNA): TGTGCCAGCAGCGTGGGCACAGGGACCTACGAGCAGTACTTC. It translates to CASSVGTGTYEQYF.

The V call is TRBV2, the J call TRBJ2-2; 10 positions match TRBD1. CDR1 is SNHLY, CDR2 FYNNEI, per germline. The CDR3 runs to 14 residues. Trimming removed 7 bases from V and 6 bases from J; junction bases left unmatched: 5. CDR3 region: CASKGQGLAGELFF. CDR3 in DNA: TGTGCCAGCAAGGGACAGGGGTTGGCCGGGGAGCTGTTTTTT.

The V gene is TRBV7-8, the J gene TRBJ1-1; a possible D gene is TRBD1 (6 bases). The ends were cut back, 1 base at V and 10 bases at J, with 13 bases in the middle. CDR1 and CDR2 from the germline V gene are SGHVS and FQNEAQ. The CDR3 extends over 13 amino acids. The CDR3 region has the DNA TGTGCCAGCAGCTTAGTAGGGGGATCAAGAGCTTTCTTT. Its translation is CASSLVGGSRAFF. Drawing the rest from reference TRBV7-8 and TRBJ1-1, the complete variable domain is GAGVSQSPRYKVAKRGQDVALRCDPISGHVSLFWYQQALGQGPEFLTYFQNEAQLDKSGLPSDRFFAERPEGSVSTLKIQRTQQEDSAVYLCASSLVGGSRAFFGQGTRLTVV.

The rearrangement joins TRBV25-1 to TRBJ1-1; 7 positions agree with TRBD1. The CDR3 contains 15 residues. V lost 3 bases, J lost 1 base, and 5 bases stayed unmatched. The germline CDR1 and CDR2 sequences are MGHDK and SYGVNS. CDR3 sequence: CASSDRGGSNTEAFF. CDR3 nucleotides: TGTGCCAGCAGTGACAGGGGGGGATCGAACACTGAAGCTTTCTTT.

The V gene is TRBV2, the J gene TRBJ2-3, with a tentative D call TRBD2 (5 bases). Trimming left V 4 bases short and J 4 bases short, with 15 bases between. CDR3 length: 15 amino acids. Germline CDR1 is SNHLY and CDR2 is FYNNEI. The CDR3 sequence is CASSGGYTGSDTQYF. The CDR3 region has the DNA TGTGCCAGCAGTGGCGGCTATACGGGATCAGATACGCAGTATTTT.

The CDR3 coding sequence is TGTGCCAGCAGGTTAGCGGGAGTAACCACCGGGGAGCTGTTTTTT. Translated, it gives CASRLAGVTTGELFF. This chain links TRBV2 with TRBJ2-2, with TRBD2 matching over 9 bases. There are 15 residues in the CDR3. The ends lost 6 bases at V and 4 bases at J; junction bases unmatched: 6. Germline lookup yields CDR1 SNHLY and CDR2 FYNNEI.